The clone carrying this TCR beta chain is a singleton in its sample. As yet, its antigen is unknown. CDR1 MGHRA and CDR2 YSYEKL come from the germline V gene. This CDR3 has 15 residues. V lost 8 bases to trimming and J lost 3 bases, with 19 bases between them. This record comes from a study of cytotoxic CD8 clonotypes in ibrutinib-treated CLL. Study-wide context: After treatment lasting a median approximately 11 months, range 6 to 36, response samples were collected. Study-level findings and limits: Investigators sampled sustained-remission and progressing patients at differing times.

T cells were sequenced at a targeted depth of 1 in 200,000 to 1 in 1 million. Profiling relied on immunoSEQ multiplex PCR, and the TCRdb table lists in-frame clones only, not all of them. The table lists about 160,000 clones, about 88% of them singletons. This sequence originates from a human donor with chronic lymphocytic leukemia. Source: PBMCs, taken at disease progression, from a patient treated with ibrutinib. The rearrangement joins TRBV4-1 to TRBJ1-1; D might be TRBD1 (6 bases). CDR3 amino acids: CASLRTGTPDTEAFF. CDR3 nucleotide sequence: TGCGCCAGCTTGCGTACAGGGACTCCGGACACTGAAGCTTTCTTT.